Reported below is one T cell receptor beta chain. The antigen is undetermined. This sample was included in a study of post-analysis software for immune sequencing data. Study-level information: The courses of disease that were included comprised relapsing-remitting, secondary progressive and progressive-relapsing multiple sclerosis. Overall study findings and caveats: Included in a set of about 5 TRBV segments more frequent in patients than controls were TRBV5-6, TRBV5-1 and TRBV20-1. Pronounced co-clustering by F measure was evident among identically batched samples.

Germline V gene lookup returns CDR1 SGHAT and CDR2 FQNNGV. There are 20 residues in the CDR3. Trimming cost V 3 bases and J 4 bases; bases outside gene matches: 15. Built from TCR beta cDNA, the libraries had unique molecular identifiers in them. Each CDR3 protein gets one entry after TCRdb re-called the PCR reads with MiXCR. The data contain fewer than 850,000 distinct CDR3 sequences, under 60% of them singletons. The chain has TRBV11-2 and TRBJ2-3, with 14 bases identical to TRBD2. This clonotype was sampled from a girl aged 5 to 17 with multiple sclerosis. Sequenced: blood. The CDR3 bases are TGTGCCAGCAGCTTGGCGGGACTAGCGGGAGTGGGGGGGTTCCCAGATACGCAGTATTTT. Protein: CASSLAGLAGVGGFPDTQYF. Based on the CDR3 plus reference TRBV11-2 and TRBJ2-3, the full variable domain is EAGVAQSPRYKIIEKRQSVAFWCNPISGHATLYWYQQILGQGPKLLIQFQNNGVVDDSQLPKDRFSAERLKGVDSTLKIQPAKLEDSAVYLCASSLAGLAGVGGFPDTQYFGPGTRLTVL.